This T cell receptor (beta chain) was identified in a study of tumor-infiltrating lymphocytes in primary liver carcinoma. Study-level information: Staging placed the tumors at T1-T3 N0M0, and they measured about 4.2 to 10 cm across. Study-level points and caveats: Relative to blood, tumors carried a significantly larger fraction of the repertoire in their top 250 clones (p = 0.039).

With respect to this clonotype: The antigen is not known. One junction end does not reproduce the germline sequence, and a read error may be involved.

The tissue used was unsorted bulk material of roughly 17-31 mg. RNA and DNA were co-extracted from it with the AllPrep DNA/RNA mini kit. Each tumor was sampled at four poles and its centre. Whichever tumor sample was examined, it had over 90% viable tumor cells. The CDR3 sequence is 18 residues long. Looked up from germline, CDR1 is ENHRY and CDR2 is SYGVKD. The investigators made TCR beta cDNA from around 540 ng total RNA, using a constant-region primer. Slightly modified ARM-PCR with three nested multiplex PCR rounds yielded TCR beta libraries. TRBV1-TRBV30 forward primers and a C-beta reverse primer were used in the first two PCR rounds, which each ran for about 11 cycles. Each CDR3 protein gets one entry after TCRdb re-called the multiplex PCR reads with MiXCR. The profile shows 80,000 or so distinct CDR3 sequences, 71% of them singletons.

The sequence derives from an older woman with primary liver carcinoma and hepatitis B virus infection. The chain links TRBV10-3 to TRBJ1-5; TRBD1 matches at 10 bases. The sample consisted of liver tumor tissue from sampling region 4. Sample subset: tumor region T4, right-lateral pole. The CDR3 loop is CAISEGFQWGTGAQPQHF. DNA of the CDR3: TGTGCTATCAGTGAGGGGTTCCAGTGGGGGACAGGGGCTCAGCCCCAGCATTTT.